The 19 T cell receptor beta chains reported below all come from one sample, sequenced in a study of T cell repertoires in cytomegalovirus infection. TCRdb used MiXCR to reprocess the reads, holding one entry per CDR3 protein. The sample lists some 300,000 distinct CDR3 sequences, roughly 13% seen once, with around 8.7% in the top ten. Sequencing input: PBMCs. The receptors derive from a human donor in good health (CMV status not recorded). Some clones in this sample may be carry-over from other donors' samples.

This clonotype was recorded many times. This chain's CDR3 is CASSLDNLDTQYF. DNA of the CDR3: TGTGCCAGCAGCTTAGACAACCTAGATACGCAGTATTTT. The rearrangement joins TRBV11-2 to TRBJ2-3, with D hard to call. The germline CDR1 and CDR2 sequences are SGHAT and FQNNGV. This CDR3 has 13 amino acids. The V and J ends lost 0 bases and 5 bases respectively, with 6 bases between them.

Only a few counts were recorded for this clonotype. This rearrangement joins TRBV7-9 to TRBJ2-7; the D is unclear. V was shortened by 2 bases and J by 0 bases, with 11 bases between the two germline ends. In germline, CDR1 is SEHNR, CDR2 FQNEAQ (reference sequence). The CDR3 extends over 15 amino acids. The CDR3, as DNA: TGTGCCAGCAGCTTACCCCGTCTTGGCTCCTACGAGCAGTACTTC. Protein: CASSLPRLGSYEQYF.

This clonotype was counted only a few times. The genes are TRBV12-3 or TRBV12-4 and TRBJ1-1; D is undetermined. With 1 base removed from V and 1 base from J, the gap between germline ends came to 7 bases. The CDR3 consists of 14 residues. CDR3 nucleotide sequence: TGTGCCAGCAGTTTAGAGAACTGGAACACTGAAGCTTTCTTT. The encoded protein is CASSLENWNTEAFF.

This clonotype was seen at least ten times. The chain combines TRBV7-2 with TRBJ2-7; weak D call: TRBD1 (6 bases). Germline lookup yields CDR1 SGHTA and CDR2 FQGNSA. V shed 7 bases and J shed 3 bases, with 16 bases lying between them. This CDR3 comprises 14 residues. CDR3 residues: CASTMPGQNYEQYF. DNA for the CDR3: TGTGCCAGCACCATGCCGGGACAAAACTACGAGCAGTACTTC.

This clonotype was seen a single time. This sequence joins TRBV6-2 or TRBV6-3 and TRBJ2-5; 15 bases are shared with TRBD2. In germline, CDR1 is MNHEY, CDR2 SVGEGT. The CDR3 is 16 residues long. With 4 bases clipped from V and 4 bases from J, the junction kept 4 bases outside the gene matches. The CDR3: CASSSRTSGRGETQYF. The CDR3 nucleotides are TGTGCCAGCAGTTCCCGGACTAGCGGGAGGGGAGAGACCCAGTACTTC.

In its sample, this clonotype was seen many times. The chain recombines TRBV7-2 with TRBJ2-7; 8 nucleotides line up with TRBD1. The germline V gene encodes CDR1 SGHTA and CDR2 FQGNSA. The V and J ends lost 1 base and 1 base, in that order; junction bases with no gene match: 3. The CDR3 has 15 residues. As DNA, the CDR3 is TGTGCCAGCAGCTTAGTTTGGGACAGGTCCTACGAGCAGTACTTC. The encoded protein is CASSLVWDRSYEQYF.

This chain's CDR3 is CAISESVDSYNEQFF. CDR3 nucleotide sequence: TGTGCCATCAGTGAGTCGGTGGACTCCTACAATGAGCAGTTCTTC. V is TRBV10-3 and J is TRBJ2-1; no firm D call. Germline loops: CDR1 ENHRY, CDR2 SYGVKD. The CDR3 runs to 15 residues. With 0 bases removed from V and 0 bases from J, the gap between germline ends came to 6 bases.

CDR3 sequence reads: CASSQDREVGEQYF. For the CDR3, the DNA is TGCGCCAGCAGCCAAGATAGAGAAGTGGGAGAGCAGTACTTC. V is TRBV4-1 and J is TRBJ2-7, with D uncertain. The CDR3 contains 14 residues. Between the trimmed V and J ends, which lost 0 bases and 7 bases, there was a span of 13 bases. Germline loops: CDR1 MGHRA, CDR2 YSYEKL.

The chain links TRBV27 to TRBJ1-5, with no clear D. The CDR3 consists of 14 residues. V was trimmed by 2 bases and J by 4 bases, leaving 9 bases between them. The V gene's germline CDR1 is MNHEY and CDR2 SMNVEV (reference sequence). The chain's CDR3 is CASSLGGQNQPQHF. For the CDR3, the DNA is TGTGCCAGCAGTTTAGGTGGGCAGAATCAGCCCCAGCATTTT.

The sample holds many counts of this clonotype. The gene calls are TRBV6-2 or TRBV6-3 and TRBJ2-7, with TRBD2 matching 10 bases. The CDR3 loop spans 14 amino acids. V lost 6 bases and J lost 2; bases outside the gene matches: 4. Germline assignment: CDR1 MNHEY and CDR2 SVGEGT. The DNA of the CDR3 is TGTGCCAGCAGGTTAGCGGGAGGACCCTACGAGCAGTACTTC. This codes for CASRLAGGPYEQYF.

This clonotype was seen many times. The rearrangement uses TRBV7-2 and TRBJ2-2, with 10 positions matching TRBD2. Germline V gene data show CDR1 as SGHTA and CDR2 as FQGNSA. The CDR3 runs to 17 residues. J was trimmed by 8 bases and V by 4 bases; bases with no gene match: 13. This CDR3 reads CASSYSSGSNSAGELFF. In DNA form, the CDR3 reads TGTGCCAGCAGCTACTCTAGCGGGAGTAATTCGGCTGGGGAGCTGTTTTTT.

Ten or more counts support this clonotype. This chain links TRBV7-2 with TRBJ2-7; TRBD2 might be the D (5 bases). V shed 1 base and J shed 0 bases, with 13 bases lying between them. The CDR3 loop spans 16 amino acids. The germline gives CDR1 SGHTA, CDR2 FQGNSA. CDR3 loop: CASSLEAGSPSYEQYF. The DNA of the CDR3 is TGTGCCAGCAGCTTAGAGGCGGGTTCCCCCTCCTACGAGCAGTACTTC.

The chain recombines TRBV19 with TRBJ2-3, with TRBD2 matching over 7 bases. J lost 3 bases, V lost 5 bases, and 14 bases had no gene match. Germline V lookup: CDR1 LNHDA, CDR2 SQIVND (reference sequence). This CDR3 has 17 amino acids. CDR3 DNA: TGTGCCAGTAGTCCCCGTGGTGCTAGCGGCTTAACAGATACGCAGTATTTT. This codes for CASSPRGASGLTDTQYF.

This clonotype was found many times. V is TRBV20-1 and J is TRBJ2-7, with 8 positions matching TRBD1. The CDR3 runs to 13 residues. After removal of 6 bases from V and 6 bases from J, the junction contained 10 bases not matched to a gene. CDR1 is DFQATT, CDR2 SNEGSKA, per germline (reference sequence). The CDR3 bases are TGCAGTGCCGGGCAGGGACAGGTGATCGAGCAGTACTTC. Protein product: CSAGQGQVIEQYF.

The chain recombines TRBV19 with TRBJ2-2; weak D call: TRBD2 (6 bases). This CDR3 has 14 amino acids. Trimming pared 8 bases from V and 5 bases from J, leaving 15 bases between. Germline V CDR1 and CDR2: LNHDA, SQIVND (reference sequence). DNA for the CDR3: TGTGCCAGTTCTCAGACTAGAAGTACCGGGGAGCTGTTTTTT. This sequence encodes CASSQTRSTGELFF.

This sequence joins TRBV10-3 and TRBJ2-3, with 9 bases fitting TRBD2. Germline lookup yields CDR1 ENHRY and CDR2 SYGVKD. The CDR3 has 15 residues. Trimming cost V 4 bases and J 0 bases; bases outside gene matches: 2. The CDR3 DNA sequence: TGTGCCATCAGTGGACTAGCGGAAAGCACAGATACGCAGTATTTT. Amino acids: CAISGLAESTDTQYF.

The J gene is TRBJ2-3, the V gene TRBV2; TRBD2 agrees at 10 bases. Germline assignment: CDR1 SNHLY and CDR2 FYNNEI. J was trimmed by 4 bases and V by 6 bases; bases with no gene match: 7. This CDR3 region has 15 residues. The CDR3 spells CASRTAGGGADTQYF. Written as DNA, the CDR3 is TGTGCCAGCAGGACAGCGGGGGGGGGCGCAGATACGCAGTATTTT.

The V and J genes are TRBV6-2 or TRBV6-3 and TRBJ1-1; the D gene is possibly TRBD1 (5 bases). V shed 2 bases and J shed 4 bases, with 11 bases lying between them. CDR1 and CDR2 from the germline V gene are MNHEY and SVGEGT. This CDR3 comprises 14 residues. CDR3 nucleotide sequence: TGTGCCAGCAGTTACGAGGGGTACGGCACTGAAGCTTTCTTT. This sequence encodes CASSYEGYGTEAFF.

There are many counts of this clonotype. The chain links TRBV7-6 to TRBJ2-5; 7 nucleotides agree with TRBD2. Germline values: CDR1 SGHVS, CDR2 FNYEAQ. Trimming cost V 5 bases and J 2 bases; bases outside gene matches: 2. The CDR3 sequence is 13 residues long. The CDR3 loop is CASSLGLQETQYF. For the CDR3, the DNA is TGTGCCAGCAGCCTGGGACTACAAGAGACCCAGTACTTC.